This TCR beta chain was found in a study of shared clonotypes between healthy human individuals. The count of this clone is one. Its target is unknown. The trim removed 0 bases at V and 2 bases at J, leaving 5 bases unmatched. The germline V gene encodes CDR1 GTSNPN and CDR2 SVGIG (reference sequence). The length of the CDR3 is 15 residues. From CD4+ cells came CD45RA+ naive and CD45RA-negative memory subsets. Study conclusions and caveats: Generally, estimated richness proved larger in naive subsets than it did in memory subsets. Relative to clonotypes present in all four donors, those not shared had lower generation probabilities.

Deep-level running was used for the assay. The assay was immunoSEQ multiplex PCR, and TCRdb's table has in-frame clones only and misses some. This sample has approximately 2.5 million clones, with 90% to 95% found just once. This TCR derives from a man between 18 and 29 years old in good health. The genes are TRBV30 and TRBJ2-3; 7 bases map to TRBD2. The sequencing input was naive CD4+ T cells sorted from blood. Subset: CD45RA+ positively selected. The CDR3 is CAWSVWGGITDTQYF. DNA for the CDR3: TGTGCCTGGAGTGTGTGGGGGGGTATCACAGATACGCAGTATTTT.